The present T cell receptor beta chain was sequenced within a study of cytomegalovirus exposure and HLA in healthy donors. Whole-study findings and limits: When a later analysis was performed, an Asian-associated ancestry cluster reportedly had fewer N-insertions than the approximately 680-donor mean. Sequence variants that were highly shared formed a cluster that was likely a sequencing artifact.

Note on this clone: The antigen remains unidentified.

PCR involved 60 Vbeta and 13 Jbeta primers. TCRdb's table, derived via immunoSEQ multiplex PCR, lists solely in-frame clones and lacks some. This sample has some 200,000 clones; about three quarters occur once, and the top ten carry 2.5% to 3.5%. This receptor was obtained from an older woman in good health and CMV-seropositive. Sample: PBMCs.

CDR3 sequence (DNA): TGTGCCAGCAGTGTGGCAGGGTGGGCCTATGGCTACACCTTC. It codes for CASSVAGWAYGYTF. The V gene is TRBV6-1, the J gene TRBJ1-2; TRBD1 is a possible D gene (5 bases). The CDR3 consists of 14 residues. Trimming pared 4 bases from V and 4 bases from J, leaving 13 bases between. Germline-derived CDR1 and CDR2 are MNHNS and SASEGT.